The next 20 T cell receptor beta chains were all read from a single sample in a study of T cell responses to AZD1222 COVID-19 vaccine. Assay: immunoSEQ multiplex PCR; the TCRdb copy retains only in-frame clones and omits some. The table includes some 120,000 clones, approximately 85% detected once. The sample was peripheral blood, taken on day 0 of MenACWY control vaccination. The receptors stem from an adult in good health.

The V call is TRBV5-1, the J call TRBJ2-1; no clear D. CDR1 and CDR2 (germline): SGHRS, YFSETQ. CDR3 length: 13 residues. Trimming took 6 bases from V and 4 from J, leaving 11 bases between them. The CDR3 loop is CASTGGAYNEQFF. CDR3 bases: TGCGCCAGCACGGGTGGAGCGTACAATGAGCAGTTCTTC.

The chain combines TRBV12-3 or TRBV12-4 with TRBJ2-5; D is undetermined. This CDR3 spans 13 amino acids. V was clipped by 3 bases and J by 3 bases, with 8 bases between them. CDR3 DNA: TGTGCCAGCAGTTTGGGCCGGAAAGAGACCCAGTACTTC. This gives the protein CASSLGRKETQYF.

V and J are TRBV18 and TRBJ2-7; 8 bases are shared with TRBD1. V dropped 5 bases and J dropped 0; count of bases not matched to a gene: 9. The CDR3 length is 16 residues. Germline V gene data show CDR1 as KGHSH and CDR2 as LQKENI. The chain's CDR3 is CASSTTGTGSSYEQYF. The CDR3 DNA follows: TGTGCCAGCTCAACGACCGGGACAGGAAGCTCCTACGAGCAGTACTTC.

The chain carries TRBV12-3 or TRBV12-4 and TRBJ2-7, with a tentative D call TRBD1 (6 bases). The CDR3 is 13 amino acids. The V and J ends lost 6 bases and 1 base respectively, with 10 bases between them. In nucleotides, the CDR3 is TGTGCCAGCAGCTTTACAGGGTCCTACGAGCAGTACTTC. This gives the protein CASSFTGSYEQYF.

This clone was found a few times. CDR3 sequence: CATISDRGFETQYF. For the CDR3, the DNA is TGTGCCACCATCAGCGACAGGGGTTTTGAGACCCAGTACTTC. J is TRBJ2-5 and V is TRBV24-1; TRBD1 matches at 8 bases. The length of the CDR3 is 14 residues. The V gene end was trimmed by 8 bases and the J gene end by 5 bases; junction bases not matched to a gene: 9. Looked up from germline, CDR1 is KGHDR and CDR2 is SFDVKD.

This chain joins TRBV2 and TRBJ2-3, with TRBD2 as a possible D gene (6 bases). The germline V and J ends were trimmed by 7 bases and 0 bases, with 14 bases remaining between them. CDR3 length: 15 amino acids. CDR1 is SNHLY and CDR2 is FYNNEI in the germline V gene. The CDR3 DNA reads TGTGCCAGCATTAGGTCGCGGGGAAGCACAGATACGCAGTATTTT. This codes for CASIRSRGSTDTQYF.

The gene calls are TRBV3-1 (or the pseudogene TRBV3-2) and TRBJ2-1, with D perhaps matching TRBD1 (6 bases). The CDR3 contains 14 residues. Germline values: CDR1 LGHDT, CDR2 YNNKEL (reference sequence). The DNA of the CDR3 is TGTGTACACAGGGTCCAGGGGACGTCGAATGAGCAGTTCTTC. It codes for CVHRVQGTSNEQFF.

This sequence joins TRBV30 and TRBJ1-1, with D perhaps matching TRBD1 (6 bases). The germline V gene encodes CDR1 GTSNPN and CDR2 SVGIG (reference sequence). The CDR3 is 14 residues long. Trimming took 2 bases from V and 0 from J, leaving 10 bases between them. The CDR3 DNA reads TGTGCCTGGAGTATCGGACAGTTGAACACTGAAGCTTTCTTT. It codes for CAWSIGQLNTEAFF.

The V gene is TRBV5-1, the J gene TRBJ2-1; 7 bases align to TRBD1. Germline-derived CDR1 and CDR2 are SGHRS and YFSETQ. The CDR3 is made up of 14 amino acids. V lost 0 bases to trimming and J lost 8 bases; unmatched junction nucleotides: 5. The CDR3 reads CASSLAAGGHEQFF. DNA for the CDR3: TGCGCCAGCAGCTTGGCGGCAGGGGGACATGAGCAGTTCTTC.

V usage is TRBV5-1 and J usage is TRBJ1-3; D is uncertain. Germline V gene sequence: CDR1 SGHRS, CDR2 YFSETQ. This CDR3 has 13 amino acids. Trimming removed 3 bases at V and 0 bases at J, with 4 bases between. This chain's CDR3 is CASSSDSGNTIYF. The CDR3, as DNA: TGCGCCAGCAGCTCCGACTCTGGAAACACCATATATTTT.

The chain recombines TRBV7-6 with TRBJ2-1; TRBD2 aligns across 13 bases. Unmatched junction bases numbered 11, after V lost 5 bases and J lost 7 bases. Germline CDR1 is SGHVS and CDR2 is FNYEAQ. The length of the CDR3 is 17 residues. The CDR3 is CASSRVLAGGPVNEQFF. As DNA, the CDR3 is TGTGCCAGCAGCCGAGTACTAGCGGGAGGGCCTGTAAATGAGCAGTTCTTC. Based on the CDR3 plus reference TRBV7-6 and TRBJ2-1, the full variable domain is GAGVSQSPRYKVTKRGQDVALRCDPISGHVSLYWYRQALGQGPEFLTYFNYEAQQDKSGLPNDRFSAERPEGSISTLTIQRTEQRDSAMYRCASSRVLAGGPVNEQFFGPGTRLTVL.

The gene calls are TRBV28 and TRBJ2-7; D gene unclear. The CDR3 is 14 amino acids. Trimming pared 7 bases from V and 5 bases from J, leaving 18 bases between. Per the germline V gene, CDR1 is MDHEN and CDR2 is SYDVKM. This chain's CDR3 is CASTAIVGHHEQYF. The CDR3 DNA reads TGTGCCAGCACCGCAATCGTAGGCCACCACGAGCAGTACTTC.

This chain uses TRBV19 with TRBJ1-1; D gene unclear. V was trimmed by 3 bases and J by 8 bases, leaving 10 bases between them. In germline, CDR1 is LNHDA, CDR2 SQIVND (reference sequence). The CDR3 loop spans 12 amino acids. This CDR3 reads CASSIPGAEAFF. The CDR3, as DNA: TGTGCCAGTAGTATCCCTGGAGCGGAAGCTTTCTTT.

The chain combines TRBV12-3 or TRBV12-4 with TRBJ2-7; D unresolved. CDR3 length: 13 residues. V lost 9 bases, J lost 3 bases, and 15 bases lay in between. CDR3 loop: CASSLRPYYEQYF. Here the CDR3 DNA reads TGTGCCAGTTCGCTGAGACCTTACTACGAGCAGTACTTC.

The chain carries TRBV4-1 and TRBJ2-2, with 9 bases fitting TRBD1. The CDR3 is 16 residues long. Trimming at V came to 5 bases and at J to 1 base, leaving 5 bases not matched to a gene. Germline V gene data show CDR1 as MGHRA and CDR2 as YSYEKL. The CDR3 is CASSGRTGENTGELFF. The CDR3 coding sequence is TGCGCCAGCAGCGGACGGACAGGGGAGAACACCGGGGAGCTGTTTTTT.

J is TRBJ2-1 and V is TRBV7-3, with a possible D match to TRBD2 (6 bases). V lost 5 bases, J lost 2 bases, and 13 bases lay in between. The germline gives CDR1 SGHTA, CDR2 FQGTGA. CDR3 length equals 15 residues. This CDR3 reads CASSTNSGPYNEQFF. The CDR3 nucleotides are TGTGCCAGCAGCACGAATAGCGGACCCTACAATGAGCAGTTCTTC.

This rearrangement joins TRBV29-1 to TRBJ2-7; D uncertain. Trimming removed 4 bases at V and 2 bases at J, with 6 bases between. The CDR3 consists of 11 residues. The germline CDR1 and CDR2 sequences are SQVTM and ANQGSEA. CDR3 protein: CSVGLAYEQYF. The CDR3 bases are TGCAGCGTTGGGCTCGCCTACGAGCAGTACTTC.

This chain joins TRBV30 and TRBJ2-7; 8 bases map to TRBD1. The V segment lost 3 bases and the J segment 1 base; nucleotides outside the gene matches: 11. Germline CDR1 is GTSNPN and CDR2 is SVGIG (reference sequence). The CDR3 length is 16 residues. The CDR3 loop reads CAWRDRTGPASYEQYF. The CDR3 coding sequence is TGTGCCTGGAGGGATCGGACAGGGCCCGCGTCCTACGAGCAGTACTTC.

V gene TRBV7-6 combines with J gene TRBJ1-6; the match to TRBD1 covers 8 bases. V shed 5 bases and J 7 bases; nucleotides not matched to a gene: 10. Per the germline V gene, CDR1 is SGHVS and CDR2 is FNYEAQ. CDR3 size: 16 residues. The CDR3 coding sequence is TGTGCCAGCAGCGGAAGCCGGGACAGGCTGAATTCACCCCTCCACTTT. Translating gives CASSGSRDRLNSPLHF. Combining the CDR3 with reference TRBV7-6 and TRBJ1-6 gives the whole variable domain GAGVSQSPRYKVTKRGQDVALRCDPISGHVSLYWYRQALGQGPEFLTYFNYEAQQDKSGLPNDRFSAERPEGSISTLTIQRTEQRDSAMYRCASSGSRDRLNSPLHFGNGTRLTVT.

This sequence joins TRBV10-2 and TRBJ2-3; 7 bases are shared with TRBD2. Germline V gene lookup returns CDR1 WSHSY and CDR2 SAAADI. The ends lost 4 bases at V and 0 bases at J; junction bases unmatched: 1. There are 14 residues in the CDR3. The CDR3 loop reads CASSAAGSTDTQYF. The CDR3 region has the DNA TGCGCCAGCAGTGCAGCGGGGAGCACAGATACGCAGTATTTT.